The clone carrying this T cell receptor (beta chain) was observed a single time. This record comes from a study of blood T cell repertoires in COVID-19. Germline V lookup: CDR1 ENHRY, CDR2 SYGVKD. The CDR3 loop spans 14 amino acids. V trimming: 4 bases; J trimming: 5 bases; junction bases outside the gene matches: 2. The assay was immunoSEQ multiplex PCR, and TCRdb's table has in-frame clones only and misses some. The sample contains fewer than 200,000 clones, roughly 80% of which appear only once. The source of this sequence is a woman aged 55 to 70 with COVID-19, enrolled during active disease. The rearrangement links TRBV10-3 to TRBJ2-3; 11 bases match TRBD1. Specimen: peripheral blood. CDR3 nucleotide sequence: TGTGCCATCAGTGGAGGGACAGGGGGAGATACGCAGTATTTT. Translation gives CAISGGTGGDTQYF.